One and the same sample provided the 15 T cell receptor beta chains below, sequenced in a study of shared clonotypes between healthy human individuals. Sequencing was performed with immunoSEQ multiplex PCR; in TCRdb, only in-frame clones are kept and a portion is missing. The data show roughly 640,000 clones, 97% seen once. Source material: naive CD4+ T cells sorted from blood. Subset defined: CD45RA+ positively selected. Receptor source: a woman aged 25 to 39 in good health.

This sequence joins TRBV9 and TRBJ2-1; D possibly corresponds to TRBD2 (7 bases). Looked up from germline, CDR1 is SGDLS and CDR2 is YYNGEE. The CDR3 sequence is 17 residues long. The V gene lost 0 bases and the J gene lost 12 bases, with 25 bases spanning the gap. The CDR3 DNA is TGTGCCAGCAGCGTAGTAGACGGTAGCGGGTCTTTAGGGGGGCAGTTCTTC. Its protein is CASSVVDGSGSLGGQFF.

The chain couples TRBV6-5 to TRBJ2-3; TRBD1 agrees at 7 bases. Germline CDR1 and CDR2: MNHEY and SVGAGI. This CDR3 is 14 amino acids long. With V trimmed by 7 bases and J by 0 bases, 4 bases remained unmatched. For the CDR3, the DNA is TGTGCCAGCACCAGGGACAGCAGCACAGATACGCAGTATTTT. It translates to CASTRDSSTDTQYF.

The V and J genes are TRBV5-8 and TRBJ1-5, with D perhaps TRBD1 (5 bases). Trimming cost V 3 bases and J 0 bases, with 13 bases left between them. Germline lookup yields CDR1 SGHTS and CDR2 YDEGEE. The CDR3 is 16 residues long. CDR3 in amino acids: CASSSGTQYSNQPQHF. The CDR3 coding sequence is TGTGCCAGCAGCTCAGGGACGCAATATAGCAATCAGCCCCAGCATTTT. Drawing the rest from reference TRBV5-8 and TRBJ1-5, the complete variable domain is EAGVTQSPTHLIKTRGQQATLRCSPISGHTSVYWYQQALGLGLQFLLWYDEGEERNRGNFPPRFSGRQFPNYSSELNVNALELEDSALYLCASSSGTQYSNQPQHFGDGTRLSIL.

The CDR3 DNA follows: TGTGCCAGTAGTGGACAGGGTTACGGCAATCAGCCCCAGCATTTT. Amino acids: CASSGQGYGNQPQHF. This rearrangement joins TRBV19 to TRBJ1-5, with 8 positions matching TRBD1. This CDR3 region has 15 residues. CDR1 LNHDA and CDR2 SQIVND come from the germline V gene (reference sequence). Germline trimming cut 5 bases from V and 2 bases from J; bases unmatched to any gene: 5.

V gene TRBV6-6 combines with J gene TRBJ2-5; D is undetermined. Germline-derived CDR1 and CDR2 are MNHNY and SVGAGI (reference sequence). The CDR3 totals 11 residues. V lost 4 bases and J 4 bases, leaving 4 bases between the germline ends. The CDR3 DNA follows: TGTGCCAGCAGTTCCCGAGAGACCCAGTACTTC. Protein sequence: CASSSRETQYF.

The V and J genes are TRBV19 and TRBJ2-7; no definite D call. V was trimmed by 5 bases and J by 4 bases, leaving 18 bases between them. This CDR3 is built from 15 residues. Germline V lookup: CDR1 LNHDA, CDR2 SQIVND (reference sequence). For the CDR3, the DNA is TGTGCCAGTAGTCCAGCCCCGGCCAGAGAGTACGAGCAGTACTTC. Protein product: CASSPAPAREYEQYF.

The rearrangement uses TRBV28 and TRBJ1-1; TRBD1 agrees at 8 bases. This CDR3 is 15 amino acids long. V gave up 3 bases and J gave up 6 bases; unmatched junction bases: 9. CDR1 MDHEN and CDR2 SYDVKM come from the germline V gene. In DNA, the CDR3 is TGTGCCAGCAGTTTCTCCTCAGACAGGGGCCCTGAAGCTTTCTTT. This codes for CASSFSSDRGPEAFF.

This rearrangement joins TRBV4-1 to TRBJ1-4, with 8 nucleotides matching TRBD1. The CDR3 extends over 16 amino acids. Germline V gene lookup returns CDR1 MGHRA and CDR2 YSYEKL. The junction had 11 bases not matched to a gene; V was cut back by 4 bases and J by 7 bases. CDR3 amino acids: CASSLKTGERREKLFF. DNA of the CDR3: TGCGCCAGCAGCCTAAAGACAGGGGAAAGACGTGAAAAACTGTTTTTT.

The chain has TRBV6-5 and TRBJ2-1, with 8 nucleotides matching TRBD2. The trim removed 0 bases at V and 5 bases at J, leaving 3 bases unmatched. This CDR3 spans 15 amino acids. Per germline, CDR1 MNHEY and CDR2 SVGAGI. Here the CDR3 reads CASSYSWREDNEQFF. The CDR3 DNA reads as TGTGCCAGCAGTTACTCGTGGCGGGAGGACAATGAGCAGTTCTTC.

For the CDR3, the DNA is TGTGCCAGCAGTTTGGTCTCCCACCAAGAGACCCAGTACTTC. Residues: CASSLVSHQETQYF. The rearrangement uses TRBV28 and TRBJ2-5, with unresolved D. Between the trimmed V and J ends, which lost 3 bases and 0 bases, there was a span of 8 bases. The CDR3 has 14 residues. CDR1 MDHEN and CDR2 SYDVKM come from the germline V gene.

The V gene is TRBV6-1, the J gene TRBJ2-7; tentative D call: TRBD1 (5 bases). The CDR3 length is 16 residues. The germline gives CDR1 MNHNS, CDR2 SASEGT. The ends were cut back, 2 bases at V and 4 bases at J, with 18 bases in the middle. The CDR3 DNA sequence: TGTGCCAGCAGTGAAAGCCCCGGACACTCGCCATACGAGCAGTACTTC. Its translation is CASSESPGHSPYEQYF.

The rearrangement uses TRBV11-2 and TRBJ2-5; D gene unclear. V dropped 2 bases and J dropped 4 bases, with 8 bases sitting between them. The CDR3 consists of 13 residues. Germline CDR1 and CDR2: SGHAT and FQNNGV. CDR3 in amino acids: CASSLSSPETQYF. The CDR3, as DNA: TGTGCCAGCAGCTTATCCTCCCCAGAGACCCAGTACTTC. Drawing the rest from reference TRBV11-2 and TRBJ2-5, the complete variable domain is EAGVAQSPRYKIIEKRQSVAFWCNPISGHATLYWYQQILGQGPKLLIQFQNNGVVDDSQLPKDRFSAERLKGVDSTLKIQPAKLEDSAVYLCASSLSSPETQYFGPGTRLLVL.

The V gene is TRBV7-8, the J gene TRBJ1-3; D is uncertain. This CDR3 region has 12 residues. With 1 base removed from V and 3 bases from J, the gap between germline ends came to 1 base. CDR1 is SGHVS and CDR2 is FQNEAQ in the germline V gene. The CDR3 loop reads CASSLVGNTIYF. CDR3 sequence (DNA): TGTGCCAGCAGCTTAGTTGGAAACACCATATATTTT.

This clone was picked up one time. J is TRBJ1-2 and V is TRBV19, with a weak D call TRBD1 (5 bases). V dropped 8 bases and J dropped 4 bases, with 17 bases sitting between them. Germline V lookup: CDR1 LNHDA, CDR2 SQIVND (reference sequence). This CDR3 has 14 amino acids. CDR3 protein: CASSPLLDIYGYTF. Here the CDR3 DNA reads TGTGCCAGTTCCCCCCTTCTGGACATCTATGGCTACACCTTC. The whole variable domain, remainder taken from reference TRBV19 and TRBJ1-2, is DGGITQSPKYLFRKEGQNVTLSCEQNLNHDAMYWYRQDPGQGLRLIYYSQIVNDFQKGDIAEGYSVSREKKESFPLTVTSAQKNPTAFYLCASSPLLDIYGYTFGSGTRLTVV.

This clone has a handful of counts. The V gene is TRBV5-4, the J gene TRBJ2-3, with 10 bases that match TRBD2. V dropped 4 bases and J dropped 1; count of bases not matched to a gene: 6. This CDR3 contains 16 residues. In germline, CDR1 is SGHNT, CDR2 YYREEE (reference sequence). The CDR3 loop is CASSPGGTSGTDTQYF. The CDR3, as DNA: TGTGCCAGCAGCCCAGGCGGGACTAGCGGCACAGATACGCAGTATTTT.